One sample yielded the 20 T cell receptor beta chains listed below, sequenced in a study of T cell changes during pregnancy in multiple sclerosis. TCRdb keeps only in-frame clones here, not all; method: immunoSEQ multiplex PCR. This sample yields around 59,000 clones, of which approximately 90% are seen a single time; 2.5% to 3.5% belongs to the top ten. Source: peripheral blood, taken in the third trimester of pregnancy. The receptors shown here come from a female donor in good health, enrolled as a control in a pregnancy study.

The chain is built from TRBV18 and TRBJ2-3; TRBD2 matches 11 bases. Germline V gives CDR1 KGHSH, CDR2 LQKENI. The CDR3 runs 17 residues. Trimming cost V 3 bases and J 5 bases; bases outside gene matches: 10. The CDR3: CASSPGRLAGGEDTQYF. The CDR3, as DNA: TGTGCCAGCTCACCTGGTAGGCTAGCGGGGGGCGAAGATACGCAGTATTTT.

The rearrangement links TRBV2 to TRBJ1-5; D not certain. Trimming took 4 bases from V and 2 from J, leaving 12 bases between them. CDR3 length equals 15 residues. Germline V gene sequence: CDR1 SNHLY, CDR2 FYNNEI. CDR3 protein: CASSAEAVRNQPQHF. Written as DNA, the CDR3 is TGTGCCAGCAGTGCGGAGGCAGTTCGCAATCAGCCCCAGCATTTT.

The chain employs TRBV7-2 and TRBJ1-4; weak D call: TRBD1 (5 bases). Trimming took off 5 bases at V and 0 bases at J, with 19 bases between the two ends. Germline CDR1 SGHTA, CDR2 FQGNSA. The CDR3 loop spans 18 amino acids. CDR3 bases: TGTGCCAGCAGCCAGACAGCTTACTCTTATGCAACTAATGAAAAACTGTTTTTT. Translation gives CASSQTAYSYATNEKLFF.

The chain combines TRBV18 with TRBJ2-6; the match to TRBD1 covers 10 bases. Trimming removed 0 bases from V and 3 bases from J; junction bases left unmatched: 8. Looked up from germline, CDR1 is KGHSH and CDR2 is LQKENI. CDR3 size: 19 residues. CDR3 nucleotides: TGTGCCAGCTCACCACCGCGGAGACAGGGGGCGAGTGGGGCCAACGTCCTGACTTTC. Protein: CASSPPRRQGASGANVLTF.

The table lists this clone with a few counts. J is TRBJ2-7 and V is TRBV5-1, with 11 bases fitting TRBD1. The CDR3 covers 14 residues. The trim removed 4 bases at V and 5 bases at J, leaving 5 bases unmatched. Germline CDR1 is SGHRS and CDR2 is YFSETQ. The CDR3 DNA reads TGCGCCAGCAGCCCAAGGACAGGGGGCAACGAGCAGTACTTC. It specifies CASSPRTGGNEQYF.

The rearrangement links TRBV25-1 to TRBJ1-4; D is undetermined. V lost 2 bases to trimming and J lost 7 bases, with 20 bases between them. Germline V gene lookup returns CDR1 MGHDK and CDR2 SYGVNS. This CDR3 is built from 17 residues. The chain's CDR3 is CASSEITLRPRREKLFF. The CDR3 bases are TGTGCCAGCAGTGAAATCACCCTCCGACCCAGGCGTGAAAAACTGTTTTTT.

This clone was recorded once. The V and J genes are TRBV5-1 and TRBJ1-2; TRBD1 might be the D (5 bases). V lost 6 bases and J lost 4, with 13 bases in between. The CDR3 covers 13 residues. Germline CDR1 SGHRS, CDR2 YFSETQ. The CDR3 is CASNSRGGYGYTF. CDR3 in DNA: TGCGCCAGCAACTCAAGGGGAGGCTATGGCTACACCTTC.

A single count supports this clone. The chain is built from TRBV7-2 and TRBJ1-2, with TRBD1 as a possible D gene (6 bases). CDR1 SGHTA and CDR2 FQGNSA come from the germline V gene. With 3 bases removed from V and 3 bases from J, the gap between germline ends came to 14 bases. The CDR3 consists of 15 residues. CDR3 amino acids: CASSFQGLYDYGYTF. The CDR3 coding sequence is TGTGCCAGCAGCTTTCAGGGGCTGTATGACTATGGCTACACCTTC.

The gene calls are TRBV27 and TRBJ1-1; D is possibly TRBD1 (5 bases). V dropped 0 bases and J dropped 5 bases, with 16 bases sitting between them. The length of the CDR3 is 16 residues. CDR1 MNHEY and CDR2 SMNVEV come from the germline V gene (reference sequence). The CDR3, as DNA: TGTGCCAGCAGTTTATCGATTCTTGCCTCAGGGACTGAAGCTTTCTTT. Translation: CASSLSILASGTEAFF.

This clone was detected only a few times. J is TRBJ1-1 and V is TRBV29-1; D gene uncertain. CDR1 is SQVTM, CDR2 ANQGSEA, per germline. The CDR3 totals 14 residues. The V end lost 3 bases, the J end lost 2 bases, and 13 bases lay between the germline ends. The CDR3 protein is CSVDLPRLNTEAFF. As DNA, the CDR3 is TGCAGCGTTGACTTACCCAGGTTAAACACTGAAGCTTTCTTT.

The V and J genes are TRBV4-3 and TRBJ2-7; 8 nucleotides align to TRBD2. This CDR3 has 17 amino acids. With V trimmed by 0 bases and J by 5 bases, 12 bases remained unmatched. From germline, CDR1 is LGHNA and CDR2 YSLEER. The CDR3 reads CASSQDRFGTSWNEQYF. The CDR3 DNA is TGCGCCAGCAGCCAAGATCGGTTCGGGACTAGTTGGAACGAGCAGTACTTC.

V gene TRBV11-3 combines with J gene TRBJ2-7; 12 nucleotides agree with TRBD2. J was trimmed by 0 bases and V by 1 base; bases with no gene match: 7. Germline assignment: CDR1 SGHNT and CDR2 YENEEA. This CDR3 is built from 18 residues. The CDR3: CASSLVLAGGPDSYEQYF. CDR3 bases: TGTGCCAGCAGCTTAGTCCTAGCGGGAGGGCCAGACTCCTACGAGCAGTACTTC. Complete variable domain (other parts from reference TRBV11-3 and TRBJ2-7): EAGVVQSPRYKIIEKKQPVAFWCNPISGHNTLYWYLQNLGQGPELLIRYENEEAVDDSQLPKDRFSAERLKGVDSTLKIQPAELGDSAVYLCASSLVLAGGPDSYEQYFGPGTRLTVT.

The chain is built from TRBV11-2 and TRBJ2-3, with 8 bases that match TRBD2. This CDR3 has 16 residues. V shed 2 bases and J 0 bases; nucleotides not matched to a gene: 4. Germline V gene lookup returns CDR1 SGHAT and CDR2 FQNNGV. The DNA for the CDR3 is TGTGCCAGCAGCTTATACGGGGGGGTTAGCACAGATACGCAGTATTTT. Protein product: CASSLYGGVSTDTQYF.

This clone is a singleton in its sample. The V and J genes are TRBV19 and TRBJ1-3, with 7 bases fitting TRBD1. The ends lost 6 bases at V and 2 bases at J; junction bases unmatched: 4. The CDR3 extends over 14 amino acids. CDR1 and CDR2 from the germline V gene are LNHDA and SQIVND (reference sequence). The CDR3 is CASSPGQTGNTIYF. As DNA, the CDR3 is TGTGCCAGTAGCCCGGGACAGACTGGAAACACCATATATTTT.

The chain recombines TRBV7-9 with TRBJ2-1; 7 nucleotides match TRBD1. The V segment lost 4 bases and the J segment 5 bases; nucleotides outside the gene matches: 11. CDR1 SEHNR and CDR2 FQNEAQ come from the germline V gene (reference sequence). The CDR3 is made up of 16 amino acids. CDR3 loop: CASSSFTSGQNNEQFF. DNA of the CDR3: TGTGCCAGCAGCTCATTCACTTCGGGACAGAACAATGAGCAGTTCTTC. Combining the CDR3 with reference TRBV7-9 and TRBJ2-1 gives the whole variable domain DTGVSQNPRHKITKRGQNVTFRCDPISEHNRLYWYRQTLGQGPEFLTYFQNEAQLEKSRLLSDRFSAERPKGSFSTLEIQRTEQGDSAMYLCASSSFTSGQNNEQFFGPGTRLTVL.

This clone was detected once. The rearrangement joins TRBV7-9 to TRBJ2-7, with 9 nucleotides matching TRBD1. CDR3 length equals 14 residues. J was trimmed by 4 bases and V by 4 bases; bases with no gene match: 5. Looked up from germline, CDR1 is SEHNR and CDR2 is FQNEAQ (reference sequence). The CDR3 protein is CASSSGTGSYEQYF. The CDR3 DNA sequence: TGTGCCAGCAGCTCCGGGACAGGGTCGTACGAGCAGTACTTC.

As to this clone: Other nucleotide sequences in the sample specify the same CDR3. The genes are TRBV27 and TRBJ2-7; a weak D match, TRBD2 (6 bases). The CDR3 runs to 12 residues. V was clipped by 6 bases and J by 4 bases, with 10 bases between them. Germline V CDR1 and CDR2: MNHEY, SMNVEV (reference sequence). The CDR3 DNA is TGTGCCAGCAGCCCCGGGAGTTACGAGCAGTACTTC. Translated, it gives CASSPGSYEQYF.

The chain joins TRBV6-1 to TRBJ2-7; 12 bases fit TRBD1. CDR3 length equals 15 residues. CDR1 MNHNS and CDR2 SASEGT come from the germline V gene. The V and J ends lost 0 bases and 7 bases, in that order; junction bases with no gene match: 4. CDR3 sequence (DNA): TGTGCCAGCAGTGAAGCGGGACAGGGGGCAGATGAGCAGTACTTC. It encodes CASSEAGQGADEQYF.

The chain links TRBV19 to TRBJ2-3; D unresolved. Trimming stripped 7 bases from V and 5 bases from J, with 25 bases between. The germline V gene has CDR1 LNHDA and CDR2 SQIVND (reference sequence). This CDR3 is built from 17 residues. This chain's CDR3 is CASNNGVERTLIDTQYF. The CDR3 DNA is TGTGCCAGTAATAATGGCGTGGAGCGTACACTGATAGATACGCAGTATTTT. Filled out from reference TRBV19 and TRBJ2-3, the complete variable domain reads DGGITQSPKYLFRKEGQNVTLSCEQNLNHDAMYWYRQDPGQGLRLIYYSQIVNDFQKGDIAEGYSVSREKKESFPLTVTSAQKNPTAFYLCASNNGVERTLIDTQYFGPGTRLTVL.

This chain links TRBV6-1 with TRBJ1-2, with 7 bases that match TRBD1. V shed 5 bases and J 4 bases; nucleotides not matched to a gene: 4. The CDR3 has 13 residues. The germline CDR1 and CDR2 sequences are MNHNS and SASEGT. Written as DNA, the CDR3 is TGTGCCAGCAGTCAGACAGGGCCCTATGGCTACACCTTC. Translated, it gives CASSQTGPYGYTF.